The T cell receptor beta chain under discussion was sequenced for a study of blood T cell repertoires in COVID-19. Overall study: Samples taken during acute and convalescent COVID-19 were collected in the United States, Italy and Spain.

The germline gives CDR1 KGHSH, CDR2 LQKENI. The CDR3 extends over 14 amino acids. Deletions cut 1 base from V and 3 bases from J, with 9 bases between. This clone was observed a handful of times. Per the study methods: Reference gene primer amplification yielded estimated nucleated cell counts. The repertoire was sequenced with immunoSEQ multiplex PCR; TCRdb's copy has only in-frame clones and lacks some. The DNA was the basis for D and trimming; V, J and clone size are from that table. The data hold some 160,000 clones, with roughly four fifths observed a single time. Sequenced material: peripheral blood. The origin of this receptor is a woman at least 80 years old with acute or convalescent COVID-19. The chain combines TRBV18 with TRBJ1-1; no firm D call. The CDR3 nucleotides are TGTGCCAGCTCACCACAGCGCAGAGACACTGAAGCTTTCTTT. Translation: CASSPQRRDTEAFF.